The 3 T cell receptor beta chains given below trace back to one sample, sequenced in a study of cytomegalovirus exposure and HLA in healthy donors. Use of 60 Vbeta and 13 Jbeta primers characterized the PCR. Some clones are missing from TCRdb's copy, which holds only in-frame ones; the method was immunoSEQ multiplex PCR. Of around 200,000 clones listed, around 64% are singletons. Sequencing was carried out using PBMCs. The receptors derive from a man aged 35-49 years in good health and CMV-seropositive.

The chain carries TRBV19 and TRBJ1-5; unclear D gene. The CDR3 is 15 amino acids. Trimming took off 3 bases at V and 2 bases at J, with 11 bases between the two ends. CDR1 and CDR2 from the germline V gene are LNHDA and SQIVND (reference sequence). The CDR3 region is CASSMTSAGNQPQHF. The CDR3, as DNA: TGTGCCAGTAGTATGACATCGGCAGGCAATCAGCCCCAGCATTTT.

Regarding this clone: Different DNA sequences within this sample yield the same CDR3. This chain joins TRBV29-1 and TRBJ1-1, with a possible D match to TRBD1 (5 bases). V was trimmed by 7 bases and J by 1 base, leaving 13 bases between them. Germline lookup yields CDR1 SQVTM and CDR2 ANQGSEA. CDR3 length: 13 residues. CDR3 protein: CSARTGGNTEAFF. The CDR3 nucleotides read TGCAGCGCTCGGACGGGGGGGAACACTGAAGCTTTCTTT.

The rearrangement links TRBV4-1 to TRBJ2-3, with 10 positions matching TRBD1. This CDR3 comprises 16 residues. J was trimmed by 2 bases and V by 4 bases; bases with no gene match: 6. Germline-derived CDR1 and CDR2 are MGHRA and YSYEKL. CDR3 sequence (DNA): TGCGCCAGCAGCCCGGGACAGGGGATTTTCACAGATACGCAGTATTTT. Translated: CASSPGQGIFTDTQYF.